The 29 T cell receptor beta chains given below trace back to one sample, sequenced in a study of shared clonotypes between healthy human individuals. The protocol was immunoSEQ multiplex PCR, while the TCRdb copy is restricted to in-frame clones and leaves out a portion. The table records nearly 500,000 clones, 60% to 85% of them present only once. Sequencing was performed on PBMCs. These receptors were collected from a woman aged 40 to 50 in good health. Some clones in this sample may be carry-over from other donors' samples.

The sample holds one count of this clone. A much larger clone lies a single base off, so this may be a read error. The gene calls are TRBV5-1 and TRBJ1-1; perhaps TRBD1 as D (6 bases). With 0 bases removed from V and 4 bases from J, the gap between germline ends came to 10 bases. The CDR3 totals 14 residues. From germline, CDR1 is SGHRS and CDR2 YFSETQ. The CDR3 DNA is TGCGCCAGCAGCTTGGCGGGGGGCTGCACTGAAGCTTTCTTT. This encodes CASSLAGGCTEAFF.

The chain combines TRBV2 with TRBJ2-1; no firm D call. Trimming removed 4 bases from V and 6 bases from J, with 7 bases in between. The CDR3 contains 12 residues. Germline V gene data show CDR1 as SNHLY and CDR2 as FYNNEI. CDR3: CASSGVINEQFF. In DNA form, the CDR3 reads TGTGCCAGCAGTGGAGTCATCAATGAGCAGTTCTTC.

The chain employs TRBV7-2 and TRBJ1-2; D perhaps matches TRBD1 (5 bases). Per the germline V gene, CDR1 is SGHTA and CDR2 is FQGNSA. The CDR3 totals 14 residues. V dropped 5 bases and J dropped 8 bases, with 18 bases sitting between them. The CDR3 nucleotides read TGTGCCAGCAGCCCCGGGGGTAATCGTCTCGGCTACACCTTC. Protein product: CASSPGGNRLGYTF.

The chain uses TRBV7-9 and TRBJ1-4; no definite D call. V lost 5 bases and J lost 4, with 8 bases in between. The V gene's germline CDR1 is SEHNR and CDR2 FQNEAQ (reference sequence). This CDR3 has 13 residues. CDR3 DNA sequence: TGTGCCAGCAGCCCTAACAGTAATGAAAAACTGTTTTTT. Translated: CASSPNSNEKLFF.

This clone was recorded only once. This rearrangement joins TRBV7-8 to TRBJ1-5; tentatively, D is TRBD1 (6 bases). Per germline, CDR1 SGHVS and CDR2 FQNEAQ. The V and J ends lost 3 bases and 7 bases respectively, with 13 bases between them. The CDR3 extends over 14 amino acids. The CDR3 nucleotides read TGTGCCAGCAGCTTGGGGGGGGCTGGGCAGCCCCAGCATTTT. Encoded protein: CASSLGGAGQPQHF.

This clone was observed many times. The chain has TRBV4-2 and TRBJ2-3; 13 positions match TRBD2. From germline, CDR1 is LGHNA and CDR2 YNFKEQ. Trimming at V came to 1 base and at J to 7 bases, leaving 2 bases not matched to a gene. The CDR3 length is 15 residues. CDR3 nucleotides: TGTGCCAGCAGCCAAGGGACTAGCGGGAGAAATACGCAGTATTTT. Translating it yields CASSQGTSGRNTQYF.

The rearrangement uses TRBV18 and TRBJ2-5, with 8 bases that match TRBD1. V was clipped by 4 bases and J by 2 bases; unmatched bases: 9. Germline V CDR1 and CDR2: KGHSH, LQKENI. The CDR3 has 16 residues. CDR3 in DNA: TGTGCCAGCTCACAAGACAGGGGACGGAGGCAAGAGACCCAGTACTTC. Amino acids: CASSQDRGRRQETQYF. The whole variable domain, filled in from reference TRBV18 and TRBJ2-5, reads NAGVMQNPRHLVRRRGQEARLRCSPMKGHSHVYWYRQLPEEGLKFMVYLQKENIIDESGMPKERFSAEFPKEGPSILRIQQVVRGDSAAYFCASSQDRGRRQETQYFGPGTRLLVL.

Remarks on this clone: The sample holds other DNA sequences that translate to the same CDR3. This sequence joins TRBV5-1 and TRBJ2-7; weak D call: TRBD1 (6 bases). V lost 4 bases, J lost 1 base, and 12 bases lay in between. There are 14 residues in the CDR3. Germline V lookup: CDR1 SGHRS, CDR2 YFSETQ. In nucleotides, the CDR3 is TGCGCCAGCAGCCCCACAGGGTCGTCCTACGAGCAGTACTTC. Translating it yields CASSPTGSSYEQYF.

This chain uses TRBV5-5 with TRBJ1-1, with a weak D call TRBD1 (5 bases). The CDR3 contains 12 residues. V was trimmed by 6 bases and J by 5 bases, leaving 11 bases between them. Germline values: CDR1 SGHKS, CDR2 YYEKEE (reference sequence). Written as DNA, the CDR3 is TGTGCCAGCAACCTCCGGGGGACTGAAGCTTTCTTT. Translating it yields CASNLRGTEAFF.

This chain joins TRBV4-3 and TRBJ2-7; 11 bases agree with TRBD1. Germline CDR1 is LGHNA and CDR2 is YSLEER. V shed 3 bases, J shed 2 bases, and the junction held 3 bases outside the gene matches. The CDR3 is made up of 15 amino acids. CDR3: CASSHGTGGTYEQYF. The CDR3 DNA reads TGCGCCAGCAGCCACGGGACAGGGGGTACCTACGAGCAGTACTTC.

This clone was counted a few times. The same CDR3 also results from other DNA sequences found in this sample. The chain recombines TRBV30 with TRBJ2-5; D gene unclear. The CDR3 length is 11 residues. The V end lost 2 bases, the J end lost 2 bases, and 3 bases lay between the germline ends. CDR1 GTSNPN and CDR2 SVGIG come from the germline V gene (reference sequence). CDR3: CAWSRQETQYF. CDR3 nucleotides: TGTGCCTGGAGTCGACAAGAGACCCAGTACTTC.

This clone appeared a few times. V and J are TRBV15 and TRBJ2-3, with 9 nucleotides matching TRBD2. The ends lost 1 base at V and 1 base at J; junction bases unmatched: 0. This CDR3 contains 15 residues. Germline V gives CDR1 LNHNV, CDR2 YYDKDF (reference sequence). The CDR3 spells CATSRASGGTDTQYF. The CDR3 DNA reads TGTGCCACCAGCAGAGCTAGCGGGGGCACAGATACGCAGTATTTT.

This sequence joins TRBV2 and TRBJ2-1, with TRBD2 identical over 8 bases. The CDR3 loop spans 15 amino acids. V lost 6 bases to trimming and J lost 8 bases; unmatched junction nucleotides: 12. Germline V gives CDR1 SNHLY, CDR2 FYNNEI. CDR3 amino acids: CASSSGAGAADEQFF. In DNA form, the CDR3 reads TGTGCCAGCAGCTCAGGAGCGGGAGCGGCCGATGAGCAGTTCTTC.

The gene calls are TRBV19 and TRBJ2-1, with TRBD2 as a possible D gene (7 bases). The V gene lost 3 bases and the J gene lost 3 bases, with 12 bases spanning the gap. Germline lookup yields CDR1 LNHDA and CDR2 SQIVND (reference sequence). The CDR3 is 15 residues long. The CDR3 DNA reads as TGTGCCAGTAGTATCGGGGGGCATCTCTACAATGAGCAGTTCTTC. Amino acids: CASSIGGHLYNEQFF. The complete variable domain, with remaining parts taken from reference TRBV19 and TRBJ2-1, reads DGGITQSPKYLFRKEGQNVTLSCEQNLNHDAMYWYRQDPGQGLRLIYYSQIVNDFQKGDIAEGYSVSREKKESFPLTVTSAQKNPTAFYLCASSIGGHLYNEQFFGPGTRLTVL.

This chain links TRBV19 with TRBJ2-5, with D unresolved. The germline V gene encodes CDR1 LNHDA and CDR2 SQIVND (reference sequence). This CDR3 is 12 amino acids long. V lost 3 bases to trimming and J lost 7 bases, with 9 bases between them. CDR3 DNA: TGTGCCAGTAGTATCGATTTGGTGACCCAGTACTTC. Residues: CASSIDLVTQYF.

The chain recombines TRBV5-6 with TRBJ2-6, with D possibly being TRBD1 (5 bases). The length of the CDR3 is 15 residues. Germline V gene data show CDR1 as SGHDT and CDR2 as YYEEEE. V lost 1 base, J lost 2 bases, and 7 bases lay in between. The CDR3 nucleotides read TGTGCCAGCAGCTTGTTCAGGGCTGGGGCCAACGTCCTGACTTTC. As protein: CASSLFRAGANVLTF.

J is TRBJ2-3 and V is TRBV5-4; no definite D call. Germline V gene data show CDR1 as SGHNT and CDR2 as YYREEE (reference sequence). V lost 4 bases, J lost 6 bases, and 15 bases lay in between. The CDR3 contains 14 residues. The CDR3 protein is CASSPSLRADTQYF. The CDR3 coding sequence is TGTGCCAGCAGCCCCTCATTACGGGCGGATACGCAGTATTTT.

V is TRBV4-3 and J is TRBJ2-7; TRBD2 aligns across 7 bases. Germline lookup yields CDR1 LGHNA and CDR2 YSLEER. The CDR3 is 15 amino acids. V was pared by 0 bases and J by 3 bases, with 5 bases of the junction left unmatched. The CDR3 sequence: CASSQDTSAYYEQYF. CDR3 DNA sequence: TGCGCCAGCAGCCAAGACACTAGCGCCTACTACGAGCAGTACTTC.

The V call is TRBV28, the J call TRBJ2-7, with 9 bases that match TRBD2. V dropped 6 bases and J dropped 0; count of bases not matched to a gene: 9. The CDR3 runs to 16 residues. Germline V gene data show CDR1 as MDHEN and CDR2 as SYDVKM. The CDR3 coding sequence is TGTGCCAGCAGCCCCCGGATAGCGGGAGTCTCCTACGAGCAGTACTTC. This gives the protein CASSPRIAGVSYEQYF.

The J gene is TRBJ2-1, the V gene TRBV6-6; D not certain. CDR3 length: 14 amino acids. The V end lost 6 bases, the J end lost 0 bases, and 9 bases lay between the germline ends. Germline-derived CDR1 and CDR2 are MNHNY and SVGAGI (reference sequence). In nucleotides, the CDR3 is TGTGCCAGCAGAGCCGACAACTCCTACAATGAGCAGTTCTTC. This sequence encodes CASRADNSYNEQFF.

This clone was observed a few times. CDR3: CASSYGLADGELFF. CDR3 nucleotides: TGTGCCAGCAGTTACGGACTAGCGGACGGGGAGCTGTTTTTT. The V and J genes are TRBV28 and TRBJ2-2, with 10 bases identical to TRBD2. The germline CDR1 and CDR2 sequences are MDHEN and SYDVKM. V lost 4 bases, J lost 7 bases, and 3 bases stayed unmatched. The CDR3 has 14 amino acids.

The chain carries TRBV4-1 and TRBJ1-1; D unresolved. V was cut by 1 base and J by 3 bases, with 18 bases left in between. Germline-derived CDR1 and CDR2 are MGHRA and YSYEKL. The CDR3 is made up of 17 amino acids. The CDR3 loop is CASSQAFVGSGDTEAFF. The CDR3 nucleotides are TGCGCCAGCAGCCAAGCTTTCGTGGGCAGTGGGGACACTGAAGCTTTCTTT.

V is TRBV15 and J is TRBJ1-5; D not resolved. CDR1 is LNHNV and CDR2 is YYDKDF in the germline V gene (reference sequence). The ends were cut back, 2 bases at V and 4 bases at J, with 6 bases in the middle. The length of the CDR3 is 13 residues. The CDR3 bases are TGTGCCACCAGCAGATACAAGAATCAGCCCCAGCATTTT. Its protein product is CATSRYKNQPQHF.

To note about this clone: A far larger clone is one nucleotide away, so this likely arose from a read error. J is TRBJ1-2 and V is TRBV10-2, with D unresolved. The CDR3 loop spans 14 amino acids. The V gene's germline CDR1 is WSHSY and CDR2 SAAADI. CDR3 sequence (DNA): TGCGCCAGCAGTGAAATGGTCTCTAACCATGGCTACACCTTC. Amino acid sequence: CASSEMVSNHGYTF.

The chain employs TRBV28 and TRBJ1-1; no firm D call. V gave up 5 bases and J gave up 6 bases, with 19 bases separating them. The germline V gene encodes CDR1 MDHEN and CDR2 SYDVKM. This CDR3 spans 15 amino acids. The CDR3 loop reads CASSPARGGMAEAFF. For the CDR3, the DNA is TGTGCCAGCAGTCCCGCCCGGGGTGGGATGGCTGAAGCTTTCTTT.

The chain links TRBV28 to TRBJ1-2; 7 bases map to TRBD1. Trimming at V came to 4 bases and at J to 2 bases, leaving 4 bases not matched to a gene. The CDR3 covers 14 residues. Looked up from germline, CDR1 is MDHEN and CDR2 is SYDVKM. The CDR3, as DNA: TGTGCCAGCAGTTCACAGGGGAACAACTATGGCTACACCTTC. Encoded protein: CASSSQGNNYGYTF.

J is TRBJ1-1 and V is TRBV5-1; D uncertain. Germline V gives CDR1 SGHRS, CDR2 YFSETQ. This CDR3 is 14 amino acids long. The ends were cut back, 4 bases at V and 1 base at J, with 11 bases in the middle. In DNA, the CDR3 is TGCGCCAGCAGCCCCAGGCCGGCGAACACTGAAGCTTTCTTT. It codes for CASSPRPANTEAFF.

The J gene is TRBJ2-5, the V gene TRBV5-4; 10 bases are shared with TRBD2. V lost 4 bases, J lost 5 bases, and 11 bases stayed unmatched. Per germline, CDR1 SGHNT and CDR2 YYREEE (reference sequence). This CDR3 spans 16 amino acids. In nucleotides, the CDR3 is TGTGCCAGCAGCCCCGGACTAGCGGAGGTGGGGGAGACCCAGTACTTC. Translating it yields CASSPGLAEVGETQYF. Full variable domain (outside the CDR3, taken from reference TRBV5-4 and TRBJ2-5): ETGVTQSPTHLIKTRGQQVTLRCSSQSGHNTVSWYQQALGQGPQFIFQYYREEENGRGNFPPRFSGLQFPNYSSELNVNALELDDSALYLCASSPGLAEVGETQYFGPGTRLLVL.

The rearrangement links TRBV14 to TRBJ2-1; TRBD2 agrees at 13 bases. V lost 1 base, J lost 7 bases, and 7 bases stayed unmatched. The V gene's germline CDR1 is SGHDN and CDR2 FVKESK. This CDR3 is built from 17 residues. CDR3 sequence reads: CASSQALGLAGWNEQFF. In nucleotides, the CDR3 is TGTGCCAGCAGCCAAGCATTGGGACTAGCGGGGTGGAATGAGCAGTTCTTC.